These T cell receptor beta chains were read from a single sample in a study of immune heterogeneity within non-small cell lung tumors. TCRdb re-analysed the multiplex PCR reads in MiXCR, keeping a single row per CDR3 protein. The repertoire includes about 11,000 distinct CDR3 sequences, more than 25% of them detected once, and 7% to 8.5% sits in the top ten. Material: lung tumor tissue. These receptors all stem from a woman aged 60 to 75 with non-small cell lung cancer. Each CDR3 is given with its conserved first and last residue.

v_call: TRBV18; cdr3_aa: CASSPQGKNQPQHF
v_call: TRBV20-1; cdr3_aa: CSARVPPSGKHEQYF
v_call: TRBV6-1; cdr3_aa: CASSLNPTGGGNTIYF
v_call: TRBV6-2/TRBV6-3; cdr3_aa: CASRTGQYEQYF
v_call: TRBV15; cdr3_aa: CATSRQEETEAFF
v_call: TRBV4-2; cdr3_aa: CASSQALGLSSSYEQYF
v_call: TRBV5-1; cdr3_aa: CASSLATSGNLREQYF
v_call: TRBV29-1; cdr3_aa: CSVGATGQGSGGEKLFF
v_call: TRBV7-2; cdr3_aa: CASSLDLGDGNQPQHF
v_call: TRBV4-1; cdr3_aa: CASSQSPGHNTGELFF
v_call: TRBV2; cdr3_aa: CASRAFYGNTIYF
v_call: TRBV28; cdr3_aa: CASSLFRRDGEQFF
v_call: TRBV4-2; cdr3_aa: CASSQLLAGVNEQFF
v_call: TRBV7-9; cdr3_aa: CASSRLLRETQYF
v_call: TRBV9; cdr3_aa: CASSVEPSGTYEQYF
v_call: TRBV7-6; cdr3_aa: CASSYPLASEGEKETQYF
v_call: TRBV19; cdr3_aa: CASSISSGGGQPQHF
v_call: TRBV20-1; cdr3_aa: CSATLASGSPQGAQCF
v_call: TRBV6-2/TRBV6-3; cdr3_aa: CASSLSGSGSDTQYF
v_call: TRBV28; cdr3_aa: CASLGRGGSSSNQPQHF
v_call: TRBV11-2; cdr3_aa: CASSLASQSEQYF
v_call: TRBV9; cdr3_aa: CASSVEEGRGETQYF
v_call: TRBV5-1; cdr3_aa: CASSLTTSGSGEQYF
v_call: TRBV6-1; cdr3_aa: CASSPGLAGSTQYF
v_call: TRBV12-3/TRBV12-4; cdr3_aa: CASSLSGTETQYF
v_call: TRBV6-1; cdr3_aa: CASSSNPLIAGGRYEQYF
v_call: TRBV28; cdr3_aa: CASSLIGLETEKLFF
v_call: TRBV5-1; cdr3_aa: CASSLGGGQETQYF
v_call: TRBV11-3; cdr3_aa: CASIHGAVPSQPQHF
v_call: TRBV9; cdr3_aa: CVSSPLGGPTGNTIYF
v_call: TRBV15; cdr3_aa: CATSSFPGAGNTIYF
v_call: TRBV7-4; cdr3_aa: CASSLSGRETQYF
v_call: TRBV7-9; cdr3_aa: CASSPVDRTTSYNEQFF
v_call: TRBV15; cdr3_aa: CATSEVYNEQFF
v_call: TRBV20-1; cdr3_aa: CSARNTLISYEQYF
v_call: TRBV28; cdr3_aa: CASSLFRDNSPLHF
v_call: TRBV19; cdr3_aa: CASSINRSNQPQHF
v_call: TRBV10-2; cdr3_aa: CACRGREFNEKLFF
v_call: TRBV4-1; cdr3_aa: CASSTSRENSPLHF
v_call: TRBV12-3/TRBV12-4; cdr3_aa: CASSKKAGADYEQYF
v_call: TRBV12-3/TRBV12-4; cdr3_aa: CASSQTRPGETQYF
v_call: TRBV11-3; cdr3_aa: CASSLLAPGAKKETQCF
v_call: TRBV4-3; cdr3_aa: CASSPAGGGSYNEQFF
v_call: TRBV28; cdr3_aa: CASSPRDSSTDTQYF
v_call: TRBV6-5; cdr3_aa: CASSYAAGTPSTDTQYF
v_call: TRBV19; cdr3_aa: CASKETGRRIGELFF
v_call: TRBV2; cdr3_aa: CASGYGLAGRDTQYF
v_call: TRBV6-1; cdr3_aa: CASTVSFGSDSGRKQFF
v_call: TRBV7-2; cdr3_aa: CASSLAAGPNEQFF
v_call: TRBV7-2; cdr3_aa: CASSLSYEQYF
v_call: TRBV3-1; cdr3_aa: CASSQDNNRVYNEQFF
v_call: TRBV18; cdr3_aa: CASSPGTAYNEQFF